This T cell receptor (beta chain) was sequenced during a study of CD8 T cells in Susac syndrome (dated by TCRdb to between 2018 and 2020). The study in broad terms: Repertoire sequencing was used to test whether CD8+ T cell activation and differentiation in Susac syndrome was antigen driven. Results and caveats for the whole study, not just this receptor: The number of individuals in the TCR sequencing and HLA analysis was acknowledged as relatively small.

Notes on this clonotype: Its recognized antigen is unknown. The sample holds no much larger clone one base away, and base qualities are not on file.

CDR1 and CDR2 (LNHDA, SQIVND) derive from the germline V gene (reference sequence). The cysteine opens and the phenylalanine closes a CDR3 of 17 amino acids. The CDR3 DNA has 51 bases and is translated from base 1. The junction shows trimming of 0 bases on V and 0 bases on J, plus 12 bases between the germline ends. Peripheral blood CD8+ and CD4+ T cells from healthy donors, Susac syndrome patients and multiple sclerosis patients were profiled by high-throughput TCR beta sequencing. The healthy donors served as controls matched for age and sex. Bulk CD8+ and CD4+ T cells were purified by magnetic negative isolation, whereas CD8+ TEMRA cells were enriched by FACS. Blood was drawn into EDTA tubes, processed within 24 hours, and PBMCs were isolated by density gradient centrifugation. PBMCs intended for TCR sequencing were cryopreserved in liquid nitrogen and were subsequently thawed in a 37 degrees C water bath. Purity of sorted or isolated CD4+, CD8+ and CD8+ TEMRA cells was at least 90%.

RNA was extracted using the RNeasy kit, and about 0.45 to 1 microgram was reverse transcribed with random hexamers. TCR beta CDR3 regions were amplified with the immunoSEQ multiplex PCR assay covering 54 Vbeta and 13 Jbeta segments. PCR amplification bias was corrected using a synthetic template baseline for primer optimization and computational correction. On the study's bioinformatics: Reads were annotated to V, D and J genes per IMGT and analyzed with immunoSEQ Analyzer, keeping only productive sequences. Clonality was calculated as one minus the Shannon entropy normalized by log2 of the number of productive unique sequences. For each patient and control, public and private clones were evaluated among the 100 most prevalent clones. A clone was defined as Susac-specific if it was absent from the healthy and MS cohorts, from approximately 980 published viral clones and from other ImmuneACCESS disease sequences. The raw public data were reprocessed by TCRdb itself: fastp quality trimming at Q25, MiXCR clonotype calling, in-frame beta chains only. Rows are unified per CDR3 protein, each entry keeping the most common DNA and genes. The V and J calls here are based on TCRdb, not the publication. This sample comprises 150,000 to 200,000 distinct CDR3 sequences, 93% of them detected only once. Around 0.1% of the sample is taken by the ten largest.

The specimen sequenced was CD4+ T cells from PBMCs. The TCR sequence derives from a human donor in good health. The chain is encoded by TRBV19 joined to TRBJ2-4; perhaps TRBD1 is the D gene, with 5 bases matching. This receptor has the CDR3 CASSIDRRQSAKNIQYF. The DNA sequence reads TGTGCCAGTAGTATAGATCGAAGACAGTCAGCCAAAAACATTCAGTACTTC.